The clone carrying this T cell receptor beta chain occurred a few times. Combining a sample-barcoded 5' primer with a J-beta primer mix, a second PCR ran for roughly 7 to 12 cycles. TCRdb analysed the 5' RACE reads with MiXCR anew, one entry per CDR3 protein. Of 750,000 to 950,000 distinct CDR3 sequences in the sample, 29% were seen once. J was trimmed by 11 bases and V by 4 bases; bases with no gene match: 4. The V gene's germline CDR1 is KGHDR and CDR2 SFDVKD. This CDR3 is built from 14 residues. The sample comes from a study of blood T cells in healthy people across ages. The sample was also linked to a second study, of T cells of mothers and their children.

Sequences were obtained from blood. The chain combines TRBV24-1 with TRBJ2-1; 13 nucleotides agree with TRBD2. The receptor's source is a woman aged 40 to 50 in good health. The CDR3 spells CATSEEGLAGQQFF. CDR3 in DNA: TGTGCCACCAGTGAAGAGGGACTAGCGGGACAGCAGTTCTTC.